Below are 23 T cell receptor beta chains sequenced from a single sample in a study of CD8 T cells in Susac syndrome. Random hexamers were used to reverse transcribe about 0.5 to 1 ug of RNA. TCRdb recomputed calls from the immunoSEQ multiplex PCR reads with MiXCR, one row per CDR3 protein. Found here are 300,000 to 350,000 distinct CDR3 sequences, roughly nine tenths of them singletons; the top ten hold approximately 0.065%. Sequenced: CD4+ T cells from PBMCs. All receptors come from a human donor with multiple sclerosis.

This rearrangement joins TRBV25-1 to TRBJ2-3; 11 bases map to TRBD2. Germline V gene data show CDR1 as MGHDK and CDR2 as SYGVNS. The J segment lost 4 bases and the V segment lost 10 bases, leaving 10 bases of the junction unmatched. The CDR3 loop spans 15 amino acids. CDR3 in DNA: TGTGCCACCAACAGCGGACTAGCGGGTGCAGATACGCAGTATTTT. This codes for CATNSGLAGADTQYF.

The chain carries TRBV20-1 and TRBJ2-3, with 7 bases fitting TRBD2. Germline CDR1 and CDR2: DFQATT and SNEGSKA (reference sequence). The trim removed 6 bases at V and 0 bases at J, leaving 9 bases unmatched. The CDR3 consists of 15 residues. The CDR3 nucleotides are TGCAGTGCCCTGCGCCCTAGCGGTAGCACAGATACGCAGTATTTT. It translates to CSALRPSGSTDTQYF.

The chain couples TRBV3-1 to TRBJ2-4; a possible D gene is TRBD2 (7 bases). Germline lookup yields CDR1 LGHDT and CDR2 YNNKEL (reference sequence). The CDR3 covers 14 residues. Trimming took off 6 bases at V and 7 bases at J, with 16 bases between the two ends. Written as DNA, the CDR3 is TGTGCCAGCAGGGGGGCGGGAGTAGAGAACATTCAGTACTTC. It specifies CASRGAGVENIQYF.

This sequence joins TRBV5-1 and TRBJ2-2, with 9 positions matching TRBD2. V dropped 5 bases and J dropped 7; count of bases not matched to a gene: 9. The germline V gene has CDR1 SGHRS and CDR2 YFSETQ. This CDR3 is 15 amino acids long. CDR3 sequence (DNA): TGCGCCAGCAGTAGAATAGCGGGAGTAATCGGGGAGCTGTTTTTT. It is translated as CASSRIAGVIGELFF.

The chain combines TRBV7-6 with TRBJ2-3, with a possible D match to TRBD2 (5 bases). Germline V lookup: CDR1 SGHVS, CDR2 FNYEAQ. V gave up 3 bases and J gave up 7 bases, with 14 bases separating them. This CDR3 has 14 residues. CDR3 sequence: CASSFHGIRNTQYF. CDR3 nucleotides: TGTGCCAGCAGCTTCCACGGGATACGGAATACGCAGTATTTT. Using reference TRBV7-6 and TRBJ2-3 for the parts outside the CDR3, the full variable domain is GAGVSQSPRYKVTKRGQDVALRCDPISGHVSLYWYRQALGQGPEFLTYFNYEAQQDKSGLPNDRFSAERPEGSISTLTIQRTEQRDSAMYRCASSFHGIRNTQYFGPGTRLTVL.

The chain uses TRBV5-1 and TRBJ2-1; D tentatively fits TRBD1 or TRBD2 (5 bases each). This CDR3 has 16 amino acids. V was trimmed by 0 bases and J by 1 base, leaving 11 bases between them. Germline values: CDR1 SGHRS, CDR2 YFSETQ. CDR3 coding DNA: TGCGCCAGCAGCTTGGGGGGGACGGTGTCCTACAATGAGCAGTTCTTC. Its protein product is CASSLGGTVSYNEQFF.

The chain couples TRBV7-9 to TRBJ1-1; tentative D call: TRBD1 (5 bases). V lost 8 bases to trimming and J lost 4 bases, with 20 bases between them. Germline V gene lookup returns CDR1 SEHNR and CDR2 FQNEAQ (reference sequence). The CDR3 is 15 amino acids. The CDR3: CASRSGRTFGTEAFF. In DNA form, the CDR3 reads TGTGCCAGCCGCTCGGGACGTACCTTCGGCACTGAAGCTTTCTTT.

The chain joins TRBV20-1 to TRBJ2-3; D not resolved. The germline V and J ends were trimmed by 6 bases and 6 bases, with 13 bases remaining between them. Germline V gene data show CDR1 as DFQATT and CDR2 as SNEGSKA (reference sequence). CDR3 size: 12 residues. CDR3 loop: CSAHMLGDTQYF. The CDR3 coding sequence is TGCAGTGCGCACATGCTCGGGGATACGCAGTATTTT.

The V call is TRBV12-3 or TRBV12-4, the J call TRBJ1-1; TRBD1 is a possible D gene (5 bases). CDR3 length equals 14 residues. Trimming pared 4 bases from V and 7 bases from J, leaving 16 bases between. As DNA, the CDR3 is TGTGCCAGCAGTTCGTCGCGGGGGTTCGGTGAAGCTTTCTTT. This sequence encodes CASSSSRGFGEAFF.

The chain has TRBV19 and TRBJ1-1; D is perhaps TRBD1 (6 bases). Germline assignment: CDR1 LNHDA and CDR2 SQIVND (reference sequence). The CDR3 loop spans 12 amino acids. V dropped 9 bases and J dropped 8 bases, with 16 bases sitting between them. The chain's CDR3 is CARSSGAREAFF. CDR3 DNA sequence: TGTGCCAGGTCGTCGGGGGCGAGAGAAGCTTTCTTT.

The chain employs TRBV7-8 and TRBJ2-5; the D gene is possibly TRBD2 (5 bases). CDR3 length: 15 amino acids. From germline, CDR1 is SGHVS and CDR2 FQNEAQ. With 4 bases removed from V and 5 bases from J, the gap between germline ends came to 17 bases. CDR3: CASSSPAAERETQYF. DNA of the CDR3: TGTGCCAGCAGCTCCCCAGCGGCGGAAAGGGAGACCCAGTACTTC.

The chain couples TRBV9 to TRBJ2-2; a possible D gene is TRBD2 (6 bases). Germline V lookup: CDR1 SGDLS, CDR2 YYNGEE. The germline V and J ends were trimmed by 0 bases and 2 bases, with 14 bases remaining between them. This CDR3 contains 17 residues. CDR3 sequence reads: CASSVGGGSVNTGELFF. The CDR3, as DNA: TGTGCCAGCAGCGTAGGAGGAGGGTCAGTCAACACCGGGGAGCTGTTTTTT.

The chain couples TRBV29-1 to TRBJ2-5; TRBD1 matches 7 bases. V lost 6 bases and J lost 4; bases outside the gene matches: 14. The CDR3 extends over 15 amino acids. Germline V lookup: CDR1 SQVTM, CDR2 ANQGSEA. The CDR3 nucleotides read TGCAGCGTAAAACCGGGACAGAACTACGGAGAGACCCAGTACTTC. Protein product: CSVKPGQNYGETQYF. Together with reference TRBV29-1 and TRBJ2-5, the CDR3 gives the full variable domain: SAVISQKPSRDICQRGTSLTIQCQVDSQVTMMFWYRQQPGQSLTLIATANQGSEATYESGFVIDKFPISRPNLTFSTLTVSNMSPEDSSIYLCSVKPGQNYGETQYFGPGTRLLVL.

This clonotype has just a few counts. The genes are TRBV7-8 and TRBJ2-7; no firm D call. The CDR3 runs 13 residues. Trimming took off 3 bases at V and 1 base at J, with 7 bases between the two ends. Germline values: CDR1 SGHVS, CDR2 FQNEAQ. This CDR3 is CASSFSSSYEQYF. CDR3 DNA sequence: TGTGCCAGCAGCTTCAGCTCATCCTACGAGCAGTACTTC.

This chain links TRBV7-6 with TRBJ1-5, with D perhaps matching TRBD1 (5 bases). Deletions cut 1 base from V and 2 bases from J, with 9 bases between. From germline, CDR1 is SGHVS and CDR2 FNYEAQ. This CDR3 spans 15 amino acids. The DNA of the CDR3 is TGTGCCAGCAGCTTAGATGGGGCGGGCAATCAGCCCCAGCATTTT. This translates into CASSLDGAGNQPQHF.

J is TRBJ1-1 and V is TRBV4-3; TRBD1 is a possible D gene (6 bases). In germline, CDR1 is LGHNA, CDR2 YSLEER. The length of the CDR3 is 15 residues. The V and J ends lost 1 base and 5 bases respectively, with 14 bases between them. The CDR3 DNA is TGCGCCAGCAGCCAAGGGGGGCACCGGAGGACTGAAGCTTTCTTT. This codes for CASSQGGHRRTEAFF.

On this clonotype: Given the absence of the conserved phenylalanine or tryptophan at the CDR3 end, a read error is likely. The CDR3 bases are TGTGCCAGCAGCCAAGATCGTCAGAGGCTTGAAGCTTTCCTT. Translation gives CASSQDRQRLEAFL. The chain combines TRBV3-1 with TRBJ1-1, with no clear D. CDR3 length: 14 residues. Trimming left V 0 bases short and J 7 bases short, with 12 bases between. Looked up from germline, CDR1 is LGHDT and CDR2 is YNNKEL (reference sequence).

V and J are TRBV12-3 or TRBV12-4 and TRBJ2-1; D is unclear. The CDR3 spans 14 residues. V lost 3 bases and J 4 bases, leaving 10 bases between the germline ends. The CDR3 loop is CASSLWRKYNEQFF. In DNA, the CDR3 is TGTGCCAGCAGTTTGTGGCGCAAGTACAATGAGCAGTTCTTC.

V gene TRBV11-1 combines with J gene TRBJ2-7, with 7 bases lining up with TRBD2. This CDR3 region has 14 residues. Germline trimming cut 4 bases from V and 0 bases from J; bases unmatched to any gene: 3. CDR1 and CDR2 (germline): SGHAT, FQDESV (reference sequence). The CDR3 reads CASSSLASSYEQYF. The CDR3 DNA reads TGTGCCAGCAGCTCACTAGCGAGCTCCTACGAGCAGTACTTC.

The chain couples TRBV6-2 or TRBV6-3 to TRBJ2-3, with TRBD2 identical over 10 bases. Germline values: CDR1 MNHEY, CDR2 SVGEGT. With 9 bases clipped from V and 2 bases from J, the junction kept 17 bases outside the gene matches. The CDR3 covers 18 residues. The CDR3 DNA sequence: TGTGCCAGTACGCTAGCGGGAGTCGGGCACCGAGCCACAGATACGCAGTATTTT. Protein product: CASTLAGVGHRATDTQYF.

This rearrangement joins TRBV14 to TRBJ1-1; D call uncertain. Germline V gene data show CDR1 as SGHDN and CDR2 as FVKESK. Trimming removed 4 bases at V and 10 bases at J, with 13 bases between. The CDR3 totals 12 residues. CDR3 DNA: TGTGCCAGCAGCCCTCAATCGTTGAGAGCTTTCTTT. This encodes CASSPQSLRAFF.

The V gene is TRBV19, the J gene TRBJ2-4; 11 bases are shared with TRBD2. Losses at the gene ends were 5 bases for V and 1 base for J; bases not matched to a gene: 1. This CDR3 comprises 15 residues. Germline CDR1 and CDR2: LNHDA and SQIVND (reference sequence). The CDR3 sequence is CASSSSGRAKNIQYF. CDR3 DNA sequence: TGTGCCAGTAGTTCTAGCGGGAGGGCCAAAAACATTCAGTACTTC.

The chain employs TRBV7-2 and TRBJ2-7; no definite D call. V gave up 3 bases and J gave up 8 bases, with 17 bases separating them. The CDR3 covers 14 residues. CDR1 is SGHTA, CDR2 FQGNSA, per germline. CDR3 sequence: CASSLNGGSRQQYF. The CDR3 coding sequence is TGTGCCAGCAGCTTGAATGGTGGGTCGCGGCAGCAGTACTTC.